This entry concerns a single T cell receptor (beta chain). Its antigen is unknown. Using immunoSEQ multiplex PCR, the repertoire was profiled, and TCRdb retains in-frame clones only, with some absent. The sample yields about 2 million clones, roughly 94% seen once. Positive CCR7 selection of CD45RO-negative cells yielded the naive CD8 cells, and terminally differentiated effector memory CD45RA+ cells were excluded. The donor cohort consisted entirely of Caucasian adults residing in Nashville, Tennessee. Unmatched junction bases numbered 12, after V lost 6 bases and J lost 3 bases. The CDR3 runs 16 residues. CDR1 is MDHEN, CDR2 SYDVKM, per germline. The sample is drawn from a study of shared clonotypes between healthy human individuals. Study details: Plates per donor: three CD4 naive, three CD4 memory, two CD8 naive, one CD8 memory. Study-wide results and limits: Compared with clonotypes that all four donors shared, non-shared clonotypes had lower generation probabilities.

The receptor was isolated from a man aged 18 to 29 in good health. The chain couples TRBV28 to TRBJ2-5; the match to TRBD2 covers 8 bases. The material sequenced was naive CD8+ T cells sorted from blood. The CDR3 DNA follows: TGTGCCAGCAGCCTCCCCGGGAATAGCGGGGAAGAGACCCAGTACTTC. Protein sequence: CASSLPGNSGEETQYF.